This T cell receptor beta chain emerged from a study of a mutant IDH1 vaccine in newly diagnosed glioma. Sequenced by immunoSEQ multiplex PCR; TCRdb stores in-frame clones only, minus some. The sample yields under 75,000 clones, around 90% seen once. Time point given: baseline, week 1 (first vaccination visit). The treatment: pre-vaccination baseline after standard-of-care therapy. Germline CDR1 and CDR2: SGHRS and YFSETQ. The CDR3 contains 15 residues. V was shortened by 0 bases and J by 4 bases, with 14 bases between the two germline ends. Sequences were derived from PBMCs, sampled from a glioma patient treated with radiotherapy, temozolomide or both. This clonotype was obtained from a man in his fifties with glioma. This chain links TRBV5-1 with TRBJ2-7; no clear D. The DNA for the CDR3 is TGCGCCAGCAGCTTGGGCGGTGGTACAATGTACGAGCAGTACTTC. Its protein product is CASSLGGGTMYEQYF.